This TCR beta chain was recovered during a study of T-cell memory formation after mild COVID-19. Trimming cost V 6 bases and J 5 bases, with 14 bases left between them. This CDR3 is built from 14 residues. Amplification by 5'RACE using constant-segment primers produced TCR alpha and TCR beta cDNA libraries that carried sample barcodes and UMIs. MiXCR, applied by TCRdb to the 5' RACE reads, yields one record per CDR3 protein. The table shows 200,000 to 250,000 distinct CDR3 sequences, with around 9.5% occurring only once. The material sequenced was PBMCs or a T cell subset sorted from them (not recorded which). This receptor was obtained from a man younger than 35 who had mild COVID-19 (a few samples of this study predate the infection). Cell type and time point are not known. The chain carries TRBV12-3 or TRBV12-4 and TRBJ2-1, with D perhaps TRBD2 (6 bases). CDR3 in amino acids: CASSSGRGHNEQFF. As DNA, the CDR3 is TGTGCCAGCAGCTCCGGGCGGGGACACAATGAGCAGTTCTTC.